This entry features one T cell receptor (beta chain) sequence. What it recognizes is unknown. The data were taken from a study of identical twins. Study-level points and caveats: Beta clonotypes that were abundant in cord blood contained fewer insertions, a pattern absent from memory repertoires. Alpha sequences out of frame and shared by twins had excess low generation probability. Because invariant MAIT and iNKT cells could be present, zero-insertion analyses could be partly confounded.

This CDR3 is built from 13 residues. V lost 7 bases and J lost 10, with 17 bases in between. A single record per CDR3 protein comes from TCRdb applying MiXCR to the 5' RACE reads. The table records around 1.7 million distinct CDR3 sequences, less than 40% of them present only once. The clonotype originates from a newborn girl in good health. Sequenced sample: cord blood. The gene calls are TRBV12-3 or TRBV12-4 and TRBJ2-1, with TRBD2 as a possible D gene (6 bases). The CDR3 DNA follows: TGTGCCAGCACCTACCGGGGACTCCTGGAGCAGTTCTTC. Its translation: CASTYRGLLEQFF.